This TCR beta chain was captured by sequencing in a study of blood T cell repertoires in COVID-19 (dated by TCRdb to 2018 to 2021). Some background on the complete study: Collaborator samples came from the United States, Italy and Spain and covered acute and convalescent phases of COVID-19. The prospective study material was composed of cDNA or gDNA derived from T cells, B-cell-depleted T cells, or PBMCs. The repertoires were made available in a free public database intended to serve as a resource for research on the immune response to SARS-CoV-2. Sample metadata almost always included a de-identified subject ID, COVID-19 status, age in years and sex. The samples were drawn from the first 160 participants of the ongoing ImmuneRACE study and from about 1,200 subjects provided by 6 global collaborators. Where available, HLA class I and class II types were taken from metadata supplied by the sample provider and were not determined by assay-based typing. The dataset comprised deeply sampled blood TCRbeta repertoires from subjects exposed to, actively infected with, or recovered from COVID-19.

General conclusions and limits of the study: How much clinical and demographic metadata was included differed by source and by participant, and the metadata was provided uncurated.

To note about this clone: The antigen it binds to is not known. It has no much larger one-base neighbor in the sample; base qualities were not kept.

Whole blood was collected in K2EDTA tubes by collaborating institutions according to the institutions' own protocols. Collaborator samples were shipped for TCRbeta analysis as frozen whole blood, isolated PBMCs, or DNA extracted from either sample type. CDR3 length: 13 amino acids, cysteine to phenylalanine. Only the CDR3 DNA stays, 39 bases, in frame from base 1. CDR1 and CDR2 (KGHDR, SFDVKD) derive from the germline V gene. V loses 8 bases of germline sequence and J loses 4 bases, and the interval between the two ends is 13 bases. TCRbeta CDR3 regions were amplified from genomic DNA using the immunoSEQ Assay, a bias-controlled multiplex PCR. The study's processing was this. Within the assay, amplification of reference gene primers was used to estimate how many nucleated cells each sample contained. To quantify the absolute abundance of each unique TCRbeta CDR3 rearrangement, sequence reads were collapsed and filtered. For each sample, productive Simpson clonality was calculated by taking the square root of Simpson's diversity index across productive rearrangements. TCRdb obtained this table from immuneACCESS and retained in-frame rearrangements with V and J assigned. These tables miss some clones; where compared with another copy, unresolved V genes account for less than half of the shortfall, and the remainder is unexplained. The V and J calls and clone size were taken over from that table, and D and trimming were inferred from the DNA. Within this sample are 98,000 or so clones, with 80% to 90% of them counted one time only. The top ten clones comprise 15% of the sample.

The material sequenced was peripheral blood. The TCR comes from a man aged 50-60 years with acute or convalescent COVID-19. The chain is made from TRBV24-1 and TRBJ2-5, with the D gene not confidently named. The base sequence is TGTGCCACCAACCGGAGAGGCACAGAGACCCAGTACTTC. This yields the protein CATNRRGTETQYF.